This is a list of T cell receptor beta chains from one sample in a study of glioma-infiltrating T cells. MiXCR was run by TCRdb on the multiplex PCR reads, yielding one entry per CDR3 protein. The data hold more than 90,000 distinct CDR3 sequences, with 40% observed a single time. Sequencing was performed on glioma tissue, nonneoplastic brain tissue, or PBMCs (not recorded which). These receptors originate from a human donor with low-grade glioma or glioblastoma, undergoing nonglioma brain surgery, or in good health (not recorded which). CDR3s include the opening cysteine and the closing phenylalanine or tryptophan. The D gene is left open where the match is weak. Size tells how often a clone was seen (once, few, many) or the class of an expanded clone, and some rows leave it out.

abundance: many
d_gene: -
j_gene: TRBJ1-3
v_gene: TRBV12-3/TRBV12-4
CDR3aa: CASRGNTIYF
CDR3nt: TGTGCCAGCAGGGGAAACACCATATATTTT

abundance: many
d_gene: -
j_gene: TRBJ1-4
v_gene: TRBV28
CDR3aa: CASSLGGPATNEKLFF
CDR3nt: TGTGCCAGCAGTTTAGGGGGGCCTGCAACTAATGAAAAACTGTTTTTT

abundance: many
d_gene: TRBD2
j_gene: TRBJ2-3
v_gene: TRBV5-8
CDR3aa: CASSAGLAGTDTQYF
CDR3nt: TGTGCCAGCAGCGCGGGACTAGCGGGCACAGATACGCAGTATTTT

abundance: -
d_gene: -
j_gene: TRBJ1-5
v_gene: TRBV19
CDR3aa: CASSLGPSNQPQHF
CDR3nt: TGTGCCAGCAGCTTGGGACCGAGCAATCAGCCCCAGCATTTT

abundance: few
d_gene: TRBD2
j_gene: TRBJ2-2
v_gene: TRBV5-4
CDR3aa: CASSLVLLAGNTGELFF
CDR3nt: TGTGCCAGCAGCTTGGTTTTACTAGCGGGAAACACCGGGGAGCTGTTTTTT

abundance: -
d_gene: TRBD2
j_gene: TRBJ2-5
v_gene: TRBV20-1
CDR3aa: CSATSLAEKRETQYF
CDR3nt: TGCAGTGCTACTAGTCTAGCGGAGAAGCGAGAGACCCAGTACTTC

abundance: many
d_gene: TRBD1
j_gene: TRBJ2-7
v_gene: TRBV7-2
CDR3aa: CASSPQATGTHEQYF
CDR3nt: TGTGCCAGCAGCCCCCAAGCGACAGGGACCCACGAGCAGTACTTC

abundance: many
d_gene: -
j_gene: TRBJ1-1
v_gene: TRBV12-3/TRBV12-4
CDR3aa: CASSKRSNTEAFF
CDR3nt: TGTGCCAGCAGTAAAAGATCGAACACTGAAGCTTTCTTT

abundance: many
d_gene: -
j_gene: TRBJ1-1
v_gene: TRBV27
CDR3aa: CASSSHGGVTEAFF
CDR3nt: TGTGCCAGCAGTTCACACGGGGGGGTCACTGAAGCTTTCTTT

abundance: many
d_gene: TRBD1
j_gene: TRBJ2-7
v_gene: TRBV6-1
CDR3aa: CASSVTGTGVYEQYF
CDR3nt: TGTGCCAGCAGTGTTACCGGGACAGGGGTCTACGAGCAGTACTTC

abundance: many
d_gene: TRBD2
j_gene: TRBJ2-3
v_gene: TRBV7-3
CDR3aa: CASSPAGGLSTDTQYF
CDR3nt: TGTGCCAGCAGCCCCGCGGGAGGGCTGAGCACAGATACGCAGTATTTT

abundance: few
d_gene: TRBD2
j_gene: TRBJ2-3
v_gene: TRBV30
CDR3aa: CAWTGLAGSLDTQYF
CDR3nt: TGTGCCTGGACAGGCCTAGCGGGAAGTCTGGATACGCAGTATTTT

abundance: -
d_gene: TRBD1
j_gene: TRBJ2-7
v_gene: TRBV28
CDR3aa: CASSRQGTSYKQYF
CDR3nt: TGTGCCAGCAGCCGACAGGGGACCTCCTACAAGCAGTACTTC

abundance: -
d_gene: TRBD2
j_gene: TRBJ2-1
v_gene: TRBV4-2
CDR3aa: CASSPGLAGARGSYNEQFF
CDR3nt: TGTGCCAGCAGCCCGGGACTAGCGGGGGCTCGAGGCTCCTACAATGAGCAGTTCTTC

abundance: many
d_gene: TRBD2
j_gene: TRBJ2-4
v_gene: TRBV18
CDR3aa: CASSPPTGGKGNIQYF
CDR3nt: TGTGCCAGCTCACCCCCTACGGGGGGGAAGGGAAACATTCAGTACTTC

abundance: many
d_gene: -
j_gene: TRBJ1-2
v_gene: TRBV29-1
CDR3aa: CSVEGDNYGYTF
CDR3nt: TGCAGCGTTGAAGGGGATAACTATGGCTACACCTTC

abundance: -
d_gene: -
j_gene: TRBJ2-2
v_gene: TRBV13
CDR3aa: CASSFRKGTGELLF
CDR3nt: TGTGCCAGCAGCTTTCGTAAGGGAACCGGGGAGCTGCTTTTT

abundance: once
d_gene: TRBD2
j_gene: TRBJ2-1
v_gene: TRBV18
CDR3aa: CASTTSGGNNEQFF
CDR3nt: TGTGCCAGCACGACTAGCGGGGGAAACAATGAGCAGTTCTTC

abundance: many
d_gene: TRBD1
j_gene: TRBJ2-2
v_gene: TRBV29-1
CDR3aa: CSIVETGWTGELFF
CDR3nt: TGCAGCATAGTTGAGACAGGGTGGACCGGGGAGCTGTTTTTT

abundance: medium-sized
d_gene: -
j_gene: TRBJ1-2
v_gene: TRBV3-1
CDR3aa: CASSGGPDRDYGYTF
CDR3nt: TGTGCCAGCAGCGGCGGTCCGGACAGAGACTATGGCTACACCTTC

abundance: few
d_gene: TRBD1
j_gene: TRBJ1-1
v_gene: TRBV5-4
CDR3aa: CASSLGRGLGTEAFF
CDR3nt: TGTGCCAGCAGCTTGGGAAGGGGGCTCGGCACTGAAGCTTTCTTT

abundance: many
d_gene: -
j_gene: TRBJ2-3
v_gene: TRBV7-9
CDR3aa: CASSPWTDLRADTQYF
CDR3nt: TGTGCCAGCAGCCCATGGACCGATTTAAGGGCAGATACGCAGTATTTT

abundance: -
d_gene: -
j_gene: TRBJ1-1
v_gene: TRBV28
CDR3aa: CASKQNTKAFF
CDR3nt: TGTGCCAGTAAGCAGAACACTAAAGCCTTCTTT

abundance: many
d_gene: -
j_gene: TRBJ2-1
v_gene: TRBV24-1
CDR3aa: CATSDFNYEQFF
CDR3nt: TGTGCCACCAGTGATTTTAATTATGAGCAGTTCTTC

abundance: many
d_gene: -
j_gene: TRBJ2-7
v_gene: TRBV5-5
CDR3aa: CASSRDSYEQYF
CDR3nt: TGTGCCAGCAGTCGCGACAGCTACGAGCAGTACTTC

abundance: many
d_gene: -
j_gene: TRBJ2-3
v_gene: TRBV18
CDR3aa: CASSPPIEDTQYF
CDR3nt: TGTGCCAGCTCACCACCTATTGAAGATACGCAGTATTTT

abundance: many
d_gene: -
j_gene: TRBJ1-1
v_gene: TRBV14
CDR3aa: CASSQDQVYTEAFF
CDR3nt: TGTGCCAGCAGCCAAGATCAAGTGTACACTGAAGCTTTCTTT

abundance: -
d_gene: -
j_gene: TRBJ1-2
v_gene: TRBV27
CDR3aa: CASSKGRYGYTF
CDR3nt: TGTGCCAGCAGTAAGGGGAGGTATGGCTACACCTTC

abundance: many
d_gene: TRBD1
j_gene: TRBJ2-7
v_gene: TRBV11-2
CDR3aa: CASSSGQGSYEQYF
CDR3nt: TGTGCCAGCAGCTCCGGACAGGGGTCCTACGAGCAGTACTTC

abundance: many
d_gene: TRBD2
j_gene: TRBJ2-7
v_gene: TRBV7-8
CDR3aa: CASSLTREGRYEQYF
CDR3nt: TGTGCCAGCAGCTTAACGCGGGAGGGCCGGTACGAGCAGTACTTC

abundance: many
d_gene: -
j_gene: TRBJ1-1
v_gene: TRBV6-1
CDR3aa: CASSWDRQNTEAFF
CDR3nt: TGTGCCAGCAGCTGGGACCGACAGAACACTGAAGCTTTCTTT

abundance: -
d_gene: -
j_gene: TRBJ1-5
v_gene: TRBV28
CDR3aa: CASSVQGLPQHF
CDR3nt: TGTGCCAGCAGCGTACAGGGTTTGCCCCAGCATTTT

abundance: many
d_gene: TRBD1
j_gene: TRBJ1-6
v_gene: TRBV7-8
CDR3aa: CASSLGQGRNSPLHF
CDR3nt: TGTGCCAGCAGCTTGGGACAGGGGCGGAATTCACCCCTCCACTTT

abundance: many
d_gene: -
j_gene: TRBJ1-2
v_gene: TRBV12-3/TRBV12-4
CDR3aa: CASSLGRPDGYTF
CDR3nt: TGTGCCAGCAGTTTGGGACGACCGGATGGCTACACCTTC

abundance: once
d_gene: TRBD2
j_gene: TRBJ2-7
v_gene: TRBV6-1
CDR3aa: CTSRLGLAGAKQYF
CDR3nt: TGTACAAGCAGGTTGGGACTAGCGGGAGCCAAGCAGTACTTC

abundance: -
d_gene: -
j_gene: TRBJ1-5
v_gene: TRBV6-5
CDR3aa: CAIEDKARNQPQHF
CDR3nt: TGTGCCATCGAGGACAAGGCGCGCAATCAGCCCCAGCATTTT

abundance: many
d_gene: -
j_gene: TRBJ1-1
v_gene: TRBV2
CDR3aa: CASTEERGPVVGTEAFF
CDR3nt: TGTGCCAGCACCGAGGAGAGGGGCCCTGTTGTTGGTACTGAAGCTTTCTTT

abundance: -
d_gene: -
j_gene: TRBJ2-7
v_gene: TRBV4-1
CDR3aa: CASRTGSQNYEHYF
CDR3nt: TGCGCCAGCAGAACAGGGTCCCAAAACTACGAGCACTACTTC

abundance: many
d_gene: -
j_gene: TRBJ1-5
v_gene: TRBV7-3
CDR3aa: CASSLEASQPQHF
CDR3nt: TGTGCCAGCAGCTTAGAGGCTTCTCAGCCCCAGCATTTT

abundance: -
d_gene: -
j_gene: TRBJ2-7
v_gene: TRBV6-1
CDR3aa: CASTGGGHEQYF
CDR3nt: TGTGCCAGCACAGGCGGGGGCCACGAGCAGTACTTC

abundance: many
d_gene: TRBD2
j_gene: TRBJ2-1
v_gene: TRBV20-1
CDR3aa: CSAREPRLAGANEQFF
CDR3nt: TGCAGTGCTAGAGAGCCGAGACTAGCGGGGGCGAATGAGCAGTTCTTC

abundance: few
d_gene: -
j_gene: TRBJ2-3
v_gene: TRBV19
CDR3aa: CASRGDTSHSTDTQYF
CDR3nt: TGTGCCAGTAGAGGGGACACTTCGCATAGTACAGATACGCAGTATTTT

abundance: many
d_gene: TRBD1
j_gene: TRBJ1-1
v_gene: TRBV12-3/TRBV12-4
CDR3aa: CASTGPLQGMNTEAFF
CDR3nt: TGTGCCAGCACCGGCCCTCTACAGGGGATGAACACTGAAGCTTTCTTT

abundance: many
d_gene: -
j_gene: TRBJ1-4
v_gene: TRBV19
CDR3aa: CASSIGRSGAGNEKLFF
CDR3nt: TGTGCCAGTAGTATAGGCCGATCCGGGGCCGGCAATGAAAAACTGTTTTTT

abundance: -
d_gene: -
j_gene: TRBJ2-7
v_gene: TRBV10-3
CDR3aa: CAISDAPTYEQYF
CDR3nt: TGTGCCATCAGTGACGCGCCCACCTACGAGCAGTACTTC

abundance: many
d_gene: -
j_gene: TRBJ1-3
v_gene: TRBV3-1
CDR3aa: CASSHLGSGNTIYF
CDR3nt: TGTGCCAGCAGCCATTTAGGCTCTGGAAACACCATATATTTT

abundance: many
d_gene: -
j_gene: TRBJ2-1
v_gene: TRBV19
CDR3aa: CASSLRTRGGEQFF
CDR3nt: TGTGCCAGTAGCCTCCGGACCCGGGGAGGTGAGCAGTTCTTC

abundance: many
d_gene: -
j_gene: TRBJ2-3
v_gene: TRBV27
CDR3aa: CASRKTSTDTQYF
CDR3nt: TGTGCCAGCCGGAAAACTAGCACAGATACGCAGTATTTT

abundance: many
d_gene: -
j_gene: TRBJ2-2
v_gene: TRBV7-3
CDR3aa: CASSLNGNGELFF
CDR3nt: TGTGCCAGCAGCTTAAACGGGAACGGGGAGCTGTTTTTT